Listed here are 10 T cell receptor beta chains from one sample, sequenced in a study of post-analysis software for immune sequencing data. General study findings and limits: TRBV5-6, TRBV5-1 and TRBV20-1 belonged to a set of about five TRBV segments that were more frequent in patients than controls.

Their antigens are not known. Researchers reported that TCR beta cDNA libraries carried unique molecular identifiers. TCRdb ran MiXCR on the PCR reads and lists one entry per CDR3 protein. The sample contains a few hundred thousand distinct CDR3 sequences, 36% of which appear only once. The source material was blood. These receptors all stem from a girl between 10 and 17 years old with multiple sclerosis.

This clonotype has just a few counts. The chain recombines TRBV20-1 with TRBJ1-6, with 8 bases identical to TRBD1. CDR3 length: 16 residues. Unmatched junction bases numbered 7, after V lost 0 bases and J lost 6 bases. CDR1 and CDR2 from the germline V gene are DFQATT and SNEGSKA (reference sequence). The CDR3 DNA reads TGCAGTGCTAGAGATGGACAGGGAGGACTTAATTCACCCCTCCACTTT. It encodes CSARDGQGGLNSPLHF.

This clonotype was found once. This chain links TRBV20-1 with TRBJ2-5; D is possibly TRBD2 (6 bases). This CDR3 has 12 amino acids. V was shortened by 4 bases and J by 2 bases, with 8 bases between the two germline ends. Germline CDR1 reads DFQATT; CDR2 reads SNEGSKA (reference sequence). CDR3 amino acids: CSAKEGQETQYF. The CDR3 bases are TGCAGTGCTAAGGAGGGGCAAGAGACCCAGTACTTC.

As DNA, the CDR3 is TGTGCCAGCAGCTTAGCCCCCCTACAGTACATGAACACTGAAGCTTTCTTT. The encoded protein is CASSLAPLQYMNTEAFF. The chain employs TRBV7-9 and TRBJ1-1; D not certain. The CDR3 length is 17 residues. The germline V gene encodes CDR1 SEHNR and CDR2 FQNEAQ (reference sequence). Trimming removed 0 bases at V and 0 bases at J, with 14 bases between. The full variable domain, its missing parts supplied by reference TRBV7-9 and TRBJ1-1, is DTGVSQNPRHKITKRGQNVTFRCDPISEHNRLYWYRQTLGQGPEFLTYFQNEAQLEKSRLLSDRFSAERPKGSFSTLEIQRTEQGDSAMYLCASSLAPLQYMNTEAFFGQGTRLTVV.

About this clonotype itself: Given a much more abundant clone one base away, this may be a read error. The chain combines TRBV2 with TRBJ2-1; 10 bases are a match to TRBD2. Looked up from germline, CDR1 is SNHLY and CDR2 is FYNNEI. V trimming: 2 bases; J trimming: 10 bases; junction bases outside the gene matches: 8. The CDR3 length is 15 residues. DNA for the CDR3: TGTGCCAGCAGTGAATATAGCGGGGGGCGCGTCGAGCAGTTCTTC. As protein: CASSEYSGGRVEQFF. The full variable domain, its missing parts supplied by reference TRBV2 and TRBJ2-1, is EPEVTQTPSHQVTQMGQEVILRCVPISNHLYFYWYRQILGQKVEFLVSFYNNEISEKSEIFDDQFSVERPDGSNFTLKIRSTKLEDSAMYFCASSEYSGGRVEQFFGPGTRLTVL.

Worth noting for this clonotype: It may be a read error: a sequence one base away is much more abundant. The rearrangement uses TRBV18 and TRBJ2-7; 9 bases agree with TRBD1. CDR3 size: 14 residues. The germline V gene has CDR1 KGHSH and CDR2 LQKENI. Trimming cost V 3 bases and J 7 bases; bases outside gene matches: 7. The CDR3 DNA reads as TGTGCCAGCTCACCCGGACAGGGGCGGAATGAGCAGTACTTC. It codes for CASSPGQGRNEQYF. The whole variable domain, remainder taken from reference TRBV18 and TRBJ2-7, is NAGVMQNPRHLVRRRGQEARLRCSPMKGHSHVYWYRQLPEEGLKFMVYLQKENIIDESGMPKERFSAEFPKEGPSILRIQQVVRGDSAAYFCASSPGQGRNEQYFGPGTRLTVT.

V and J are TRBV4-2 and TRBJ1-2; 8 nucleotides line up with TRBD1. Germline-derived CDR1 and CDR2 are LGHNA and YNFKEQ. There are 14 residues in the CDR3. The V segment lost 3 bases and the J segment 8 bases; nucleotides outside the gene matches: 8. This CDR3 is CASSQGTGGLGYTF. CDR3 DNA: TGTGCCAGCAGCCAGGGGACAGGCGGCTTGGGCTACACCTTC.

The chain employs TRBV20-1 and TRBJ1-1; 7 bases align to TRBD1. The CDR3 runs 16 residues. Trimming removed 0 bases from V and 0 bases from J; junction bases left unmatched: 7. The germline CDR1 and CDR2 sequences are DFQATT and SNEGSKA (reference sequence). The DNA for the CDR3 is TGCAGTGCTAGAGATGCCAGGGGGGGCATGAACACTGAAGCTTTCTTT. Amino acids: CSARDARGGMNTEAFF.

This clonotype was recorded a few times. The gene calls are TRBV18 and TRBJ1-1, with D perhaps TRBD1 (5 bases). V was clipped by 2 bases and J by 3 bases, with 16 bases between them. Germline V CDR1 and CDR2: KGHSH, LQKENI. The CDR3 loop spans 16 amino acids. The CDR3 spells CASSPSLGGGDTEAFF. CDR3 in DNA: TGTGCCAGCTCACCATCTCTTGGAGGAGGGGACACTGAAGCTTTCTTT. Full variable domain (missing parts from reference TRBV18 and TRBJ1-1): NAGVMQNPRHLVRRRGQEARLRCSPMKGHSHVYWYRQLPEEGLKFMVYLQKENIIDESGMPKERFSAEFPKEGPSILRIQQVVRGDSAAYFCASSPSLGGGDTEAFFGQGTRLTVV.

The DNA for the CDR3 is TGTGCCAGCAGCACTTTACGGACAGGGTTCTTCTTATGGAGGGCTTTCTTT. Protein product: CASSTLRTGFFLWRAFF. The chain carries TRBV21-1 and TRBJ1-1; the listed D gene, TRBD1, was not tested against the DNA. TRBV21-1 is a listed pseudogene. The CDR3 consists of 17 residues.

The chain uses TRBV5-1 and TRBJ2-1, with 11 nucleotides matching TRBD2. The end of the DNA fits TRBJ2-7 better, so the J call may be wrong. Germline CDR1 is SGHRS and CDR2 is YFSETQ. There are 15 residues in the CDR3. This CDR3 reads CASSEGTSGHNEQYF. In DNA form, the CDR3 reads TGCGCCAGCAGCGAAGGGACTAGCGGCCACAATGAGCAGTACTTC.